This T cell receptor (beta chain) came from a study of T cell changes during pregnancy in multiple sclerosis. Germline CDR1 MRHNA, CDR2 SNTAGT. The CDR3 loop spans 15 amino acids. The germline V and J ends were trimmed by 4 bases and 7 bases, with 19 bases remaining between them. Produced via immunoSEQ multiplex PCR; TCRdb's table is partial and in-frame only. The top ten clones hold 0.65% to 0.95% of a sample with about 89,000 clones, around 94% of them seen once. The chain couples TRBV6-4 to TRBJ1-1; the D gene is possibly TRBD1 (6 bases). The sequencing here drew on peripheral blood, taken in the third trimester of pregnancy. The clonotype originates from a female donor with multiple sclerosis, enrolled in a pregnancy study. The CDR3 DNA is TGTGCCAGCAGTGCGGACAGTATAGGACCGGGTGAAGCTTTCTTT. Protein sequence: CASSADSIGPGEAFF.